This TCR beta chain was documented in a study of graft-versus-host responses after intestinal transplantation. Study background: Anti-thymocyte globulin induction was given to all recipients, followed by tacrolimus and steroids for around three years.

Germline loops: CDR1 SGHRS, CDR2 YFSETQ. With 4 bases clipped from V and 6 bases from J, the junction kept 11 bases outside the gene matches. The CDR3 length is 16 residues. TCRdb keeps only in-frame clones here, not all; method: immunoSEQ multiplex PCR. The sample yields about 100,000 clones, about 90% seen once. This clone is a singleton in its sample. Its antigen is undetermined. The sample consisted of unstimulated CD4+ T cells sorted from spleen or lymph node cells, taken before transplant. The TCR was taken from a human donor who was the organ donor for an intestinal transplant. The chain has TRBV5-1 and TRBJ2-7; 12 bases fit TRBD1. The CDR3, as DNA: TGCGCCAGCAGCCCGGGGGGACAGGGGGCATTAGGCGAGCAGTACTTC. Protein product: CASSPGGQGALGEQYF.